What follows are 14 T cell receptor beta chains derived from one specimen sequenced in a study of vaccination and CD4 T cells after COVID-19. Specified treatment: approximately nine-day PBMC culture with coronavirus spike peptide pools or control peptides (ViraFEST assay). Their antigen targets remain unknown. Oncomine TCR Beta short-read sequencing was applied to DNA from cultured CD4+ T cells. A single record per CDR3 protein comes from TCRdb applying MiXCR to the PCR reads. The table lists under 20,000 distinct CDR3 sequences, approximately 70% of them singletons. Sample: CD4+ T cells from blood, cultured in vitro. All receptors come from a human donor who had recovered from COVID-19.

J is TRBJ2-7 and V is TRBV28; 8 positions match TRBD2. Germline lookup yields CDR1 MDHEN and CDR2 SYDVKM. The V gene end was trimmed by 4 bases and the J gene end by 5 bases; junction bases not matched to a gene: 10. The CDR3 consists of 15 residues. CDR3 region: CASSSPWTSRHEQYF. The CDR3 bases are TGTGCCAGCAGTTCCCCTTGGACTAGCAGACACGAGCAGTACTTC. Looking up the rest from reference TRBV28 and TRBJ2-7 gives the full variable domain: DVKVTQSSRYLVKRTGEKVFLECVQDMDHENMFWYRQDPGLGLRLIYFSYDVKMKEKGDIPEGYSVSREKKERFSLILESASTNQTSMYLCASSSPWTSRHEQYFGPGTRLTVT.

The chain uses TRBV6-1 and TRBJ2-1, with D unclear. Germline assignment: CDR1 MNHNS and CDR2 SASEGT. The CDR3 consists of 13 residues. The V end was cut by 7 bases, the J end by 3 bases, with 10 bases between. The CDR3 DNA is TGTGCCAGCATTCGATGGGGCTACAATGAGCAGTTCTTC. The encoded protein is CASIRWGYNEQFF.

The CDR3 DNA reads TGTGCCAGCTCACCAACTATGACAGGGAATCAGCCCCAGCATTTT. Its protein is CASSPTMTGNQPQHF. The genes are TRBV18 and TRBJ1-5; TRBD1 agrees at 7 bases. The germline CDR1 and CDR2 sequences are KGHSH and LQKENI. The CDR3 spans 15 residues. J was trimmed by 4 bases and V by 2 bases; bases with no gene match: 5.

This clonotype has more than one count but fewer than ten. The chain links TRBV6-2 or TRBV6-3 to TRBJ1-2; TRBD1 might be the D (6 bases). Trimming pared 6 bases from V and 2 bases from J, leaving 13 bases between. Germline V gene data show CDR1 as MNHEY and CDR2 as SVGEGT. The CDR3 contains 14 residues. The CDR3 here is CASSGRGDNYGYTF. The CDR3 DNA follows: TGTGCCAGCAGCGGTAGGGGGGACAACTATGGCTACACCTTC.

By share, this clonotype counts as medium-sized. CDR3 loop: CSAWRQYGNQPQHF. In DNA, the CDR3 is TGCAGTGCGTGGAGACAGTATGGAAATCAGCCCCAGCATTTT. This sequence joins TRBV20-1 and TRBJ1-5; D is perhaps TRBD1 (5 bases). Trimming removed 6 bases at V and 4 bases at J, with 16 bases between. CDR1 is DFQATT and CDR2 is SNEGSKA in the germline V gene (reference sequence). CDR3 length equals 14 residues.

The V call is TRBV7-2, the J call TRBJ2-2, with D uncertain. The germline gives CDR1 SGHTA, CDR2 FQGNSA. This CDR3 region has 12 residues. Trimming left V 1 base short and J 13 bases short, with 10 bases between. This CDR3 is CASSLVPGVLFF. DNA for the CDR3: TGTGCCAGCAGCTTAGTACCCGGCGTGCTGTTTTTT.

This chain uses TRBV7-2 with TRBJ1-2, with D perhaps TRBD1 (5 bases). CDR1 SGHTA and CDR2 FQGNSA come from the germline V gene. The CDR3 loop spans 14 amino acids. V gave up 6 bases and J gave up 7 bases, with 18 bases separating them. CDR3 in DNA: TGTGCCAGCAGGTTCGCGGGGGGGGATCCTGGCTACACCTTC. Its protein product is CASRFAGGDPGYTF.

The gene calls are TRBV6-1 and TRBJ1-2, with D unresolved. Germline V gives CDR1 MNHNS, CDR2 SASEGT. Trimming took 6 bases from V and 6 from J, leaving 17 bases between them. The CDR3 sequence is 14 residues long. CDR3 nucleotide sequence: TGTGCCAGCAGGTTTCGGGGTCAAACCCATGGCTACACCTTC. Encoded protein: CASRFRGQTHGYTF.

This clonotype was counted between two and nine times. Written as DNA, the CDR3 is TGCAGTGCTATAGGGGAAAGCAATCAGCCCCAGCATTTT. Translating it yields CSAIGESNQPQHF. This chain joins TRBV20-1 and TRBJ1-5; a weak D match, TRBD1 (5 bases). The germline V gene has CDR1 DFQATT and CDR2 SNEGSKA (reference sequence). With 4 bases removed from V and 1 base from J, the gap between germline ends came to 8 bases. The CDR3 totals 13 residues.

The chain joins TRBV28 to TRBJ2-7, with 7 bases matching TRBD1. CDR1 is MDHEN, CDR2 SYDVKM, per germline. The ends lost 8 bases at V and 3 bases at J; junction bases unmatched: 4. The CDR3 has 12 amino acids. The CDR3 coding sequence is TGTGCCAGCGGGTCAGGGGGCTACGAGCAGTACTTC. It encodes CASGSGGYEQYF. Variable domain in full (rest from reference TRBV28 and TRBJ2-7): DVKVTQSSRYLVKRTGEKVFLECVQDMDHENMFWYRQDPGLGLRLIYFSYDVKMKEKGDIPEGYSVSREKKERFSLILESASTNQTSMYLCASGSGGYEQYFGPGTRLTVT.

The chain employs TRBV6-5 and TRBJ2-7; D unresolved. V was shortened by 0 bases and J by 0 bases, with 9 bases between the two germline ends. This CDR3 spans 15 amino acids. The germline CDR1 and CDR2 sequences are MNHEY and SVGAGI. This chain's CDR3 is CASSYSQKSSYEQYF. In nucleotides, the CDR3 is TGTGCCAGCAGTTACTCACAGAAAAGCTCCTACGAGCAGTACTTC.

This clonotype showed up just a few times. J is TRBJ2-1 and V is TRBV7-6, with TRBD2 identical over 9 bases. Germline values: CDR1 SGHVS, CDR2 FNYEAQ. The CDR3 loop spans 15 amino acids. The J segment lost 7 bases and the V segment lost 1 base, leaving 5 bases of the junction unmatched. The DNA for the CDR3 is TGTGCCAGCAGCTTAGTCGGCGGGAGGGGGAATGAGCAGTTCTTC. Translation gives CASSLVGGRGNEQFF. The entire variable domain, with the rest obtained from reference TRBV7-6 and TRBJ2-1, is as follows: GAGVSQSPRYKVTKRGQDVALRCDPISGHVSLYWYRQALGQGPEFLTYFNYEAQQDKSGLPNDRFSAERPEGSISTLTIQRTEQRDSAMYRCASSLVGGRGNEQFFGPGTRLTVL.

The genes are TRBV7-9 and TRBJ1-1; D is unclear. V was trimmed by 2 bases and J by 0 bases, leaving 10 bases between them. The germline gives CDR1 SEHNR, CDR2 FQNEAQ (reference sequence). The CDR3 length is 15 residues. CDR3 sequence (DNA): TGTGCCAGCAGCTTAAATTCGGCGGTGAACACTGAAGCTTTCTTT. Its translation is CASSLNSAVNTEAFF.

For this clonotype: Compared with germline, one end of the junction differs, possibly owing to a read error. J is TRBJ1-2 and V is TRBV24-1, with D possibly matching TRBD1 (5 bases). The CDR3 has 14 residues. CDR1 is KGHDR, CDR2 SFDVKD, per germline. The CDR3 DNA reads TGTGCCGCCAGTGGGGGTTCCAATAACTATGGCTACACCTTC. It is translated as CAASGGSNNYGYTF.